The source of this TCR beta chain is a study of T-cell memory formation after mild COVID-19. Study context: Clusters were largely donor specific.

With regard to this clonotype: The antigen is unknown.

CDR3 length: 12 amino acids. Trimming took 7 bases from V and 4 from J, leaving 10 bases between them. Study-wide results and limits: CD4/CD8 balance characterized clones contracting day 15 to 85, and CD4+ skew characterized later expanders. Within pre-infection memory, some responding clones were found, suggesting cross-reactive memory joined. Chiefly within CM and EM were the contracting CD4+ clones; CD8+ ones were within EMRA.

TCRdb processed the 5' RACE reads anew with MiXCR; each CDR3 protein has one entry. The data hold approximately 240,000 distinct CDR3 sequences, with about 16% observed a single time. The TCR originated in a man aged 18 to 30 who had mild COVID-19 (a few samples of this study predate the infection). Cell type and time point are not known. This chain links TRBV12-3 or TRBV12-4 with TRBJ1-2; D ambiguous. Sequencing was carried out using PBMCs or a T cell subset sorted from them (not recorded which). The CDR3 coding sequence is TGTGCCAGCACCCCGGGGTTCTATGGCTACACCTTC. The encoded protein is CASTPGFYGYTF.